Given below is one T cell receptor beta chain in context. The length of the CDR3 is 17 residues. Germline V CDR1 and CDR2: SGHTS, YDEGEE. Trimming stripped 4 bases from V and 3 bases from J, with 20 bases between. This specimen belongs to a study of technical replicates of blood from a handful of donors. Generated by immunoSEQ multiplex PCR, the TCRdb table keeps only in-frame clones and is missing some. The sample holds fewer than 85,000 clones, more than 85% seen once. The clonotype comes from a human donor in good health. Some clones in this sample may be carry-over from other donors' samples. The chain recombines TRBV5-8 with TRBJ1-5; D perhaps matches TRBD1 (6 bases). The sample was PBMCs. The DNA for the CDR3 is TGTGCCAGCAGCCCGGCTCCCCGGGGGGCATTCAATCAGCCCCAGCATTTT. It codes for CASSPAPRGAFNQPQHF.